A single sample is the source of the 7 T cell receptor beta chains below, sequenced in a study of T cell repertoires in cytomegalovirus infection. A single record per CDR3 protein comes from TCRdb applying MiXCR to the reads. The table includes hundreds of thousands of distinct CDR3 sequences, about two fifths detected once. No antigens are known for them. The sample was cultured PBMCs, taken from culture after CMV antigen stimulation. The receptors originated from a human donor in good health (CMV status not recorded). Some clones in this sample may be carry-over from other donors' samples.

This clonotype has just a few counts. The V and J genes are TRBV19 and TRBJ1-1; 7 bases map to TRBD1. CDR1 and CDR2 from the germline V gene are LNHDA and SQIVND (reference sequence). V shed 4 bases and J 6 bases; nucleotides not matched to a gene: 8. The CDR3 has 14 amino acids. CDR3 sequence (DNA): TGTGCCAGTAGTACAAAACCGACAGGGTCTGAAGCTTTCTTT. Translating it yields CASSTKPTGSEAFF.

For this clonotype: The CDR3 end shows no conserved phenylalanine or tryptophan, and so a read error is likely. Written as DNA, the CDR3 is TGTGCCAGCAGCTTACGCAGTTTCTATGGCTACACCTTA. Translated, it gives CASSLRSFYGYTL. V usage is TRBV11-2 and J usage is TRBJ1-2; D is uncertain. Trimming shortened V by 2 bases and J by 4 bases, and 8 bases separated the two germline ends. CDR1 is SGHAT, CDR2 FQNNGV, per germline. The CDR3 extends over 13 amino acids.

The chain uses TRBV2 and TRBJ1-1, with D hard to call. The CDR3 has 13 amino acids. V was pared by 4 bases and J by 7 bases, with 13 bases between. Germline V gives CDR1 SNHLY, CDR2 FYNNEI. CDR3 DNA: TGTGCCAGCAGTGCGGTAAGGGTTGGTGAAGCTTTCTTT. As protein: CASSAVRVGEAFF.

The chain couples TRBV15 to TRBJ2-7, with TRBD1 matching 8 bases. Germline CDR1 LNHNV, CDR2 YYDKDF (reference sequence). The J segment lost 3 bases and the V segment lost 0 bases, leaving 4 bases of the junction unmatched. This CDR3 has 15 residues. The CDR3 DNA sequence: TGTGCCACCAGCAGAGATGCAGGACAGGGCTACGAGCAGTACTTC. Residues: CATSRDAGQGYEQYF.

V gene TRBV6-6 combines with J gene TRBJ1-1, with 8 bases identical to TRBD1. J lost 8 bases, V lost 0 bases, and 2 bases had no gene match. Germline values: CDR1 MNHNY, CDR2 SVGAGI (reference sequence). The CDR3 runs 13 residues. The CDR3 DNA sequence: TGTGCCAGCAGTTACTCGGCAGGGGGCGAAGCTTTCTTT. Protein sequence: CASSYSAGGEAFF.

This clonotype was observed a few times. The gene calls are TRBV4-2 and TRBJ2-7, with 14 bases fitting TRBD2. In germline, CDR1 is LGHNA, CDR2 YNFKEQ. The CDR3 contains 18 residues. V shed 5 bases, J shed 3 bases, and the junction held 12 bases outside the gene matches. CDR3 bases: TGTGCCAGCAGCTCCCTGACTAGCGGGGGGGTCGCTGACTACGAGCAGTACTTC. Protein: CASSSLTSGGVADYEQYF.

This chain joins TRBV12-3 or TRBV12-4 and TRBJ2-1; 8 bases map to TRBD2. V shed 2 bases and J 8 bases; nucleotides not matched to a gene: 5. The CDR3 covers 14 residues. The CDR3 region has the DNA TGTGCCAGCAGTTTAAGCGGGAGTGGGTATGAGCAGTTCTTC. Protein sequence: CASSLSGSGYEQFF.